This T cell receptor beta chain was found in a study of identical twins listed by TCRdb under 2016. Background for the entire study: To test whether fetal clonotypes persist, the study used deep sequencing on TCR alpha and beta repertoires from monozygotic twins, unrelated adults of various ages, and cord blood. Replicate twin experiments were performed at different times using different library preparation protocols to rule out contamination. Study-wide findings and limitations: Recombination models systematically underestimated out-of-frame TCR alpha sharing in monozygotic twins but agreed with sharing between unrelated individuals. Compared with coincidental sharing between unrelated individuals, an excess of low generation-probability sequences was observed among out-of-frame TCR alpha sequences shared between twins. Invariant T cells such as MAIT and iNKT could partly confound zero-insertion analyses, though diverse VJ usage argued against this for most clonotypes. Conclusions relied on cross-sectional statistical analysis, since the same donors could not be followed over many years. The excess sharing between twins in beta out-of-frame sequences was weaker because fewer shared sequences reduced the signal-to-noise ratio. Abundant cord blood beta clonotypes had fewer insertions, young adult naive repertoires showed a similar but weaker trend, and memory repertoires showed no such trend.

Library preparation was by 5' RACE. TCRdb records Illumina HiSeq 2000 as the sequencer. Template switching introduced a universal primer binding site; the final cDNA contained a unique molecular identifier, enabling accurate counting of TCR cDNA molecules. Specific primers in the conserved constant-segment region were used to synthesize first-strand cDNA for TCR alpha and beta chains. To control for contamination, each cDNA library was double barcoded with a SMART-Mk sample barcode plus Illumina barcodes. TruSeq adapter sequences along with Illumina sample barcodes were introduced in two successive PCR steps. TCR alpha and beta cDNA libraries were sequenced on the Illumina HiSeq platform with custom primers. The authors' pipeline ran thus. MiGEC processed the raw reads to extract unique molecular identifiers, while MiXCR was used to determine the CDR3 positions. For each individual, recombination models were inferred using an EM algorithm with the repgenHMM and IGoR tools. The tcR package in R was used for shared clonotype analysis, with sharing normalized by the product of cloneset sizes. To study raw recombination without the effects of thymic and clonal selection, out-of-frame nonproductive sequences were analyzed. TCRdb reprocessed the public reads (quality trimming at Q25 with fastp, clone calling with MiXCR) and kept in-frame beta chains. Identical CDR3 proteins give one entry, which carries the most common genes and DNA. None of the V and J calls come from the authors' own analysis; TCRdb made them. Recorded for this sample are some 240,000 distinct CDR3 sequences; about 9% of them occurred a single time. The ten largest account for around 3% of the sample.

All donors were healthy Caucasians. The twin cohort comprised three pairs of female monozygotic twins, all aged roughly 18 to 30 years. CD4+ and CD8+ T cell populations were isolated with positive isolation kits from Invitrogen. This clonotype was detected many times. Its antigen target is currently unknown. Qualities for individual bases were not recorded, and no much larger clone is one base off. As encoded in the germline V gene, CDR1 is LGHNA while CDR2 is YSLEER. V ends up 2 bases short and J 0 bases short, with an unmatched junction base count of 1. Inclusive of the bounding cysteine and phenylalanine, the CDR3 is 15 residues long. The only DNA kept is the CDR3, 45 bases in frame from the first base. These data are also associated with another study on yellow fever vaccine responses in identical twins. As that second paper reports: The authors reported that the T cell response to vaccination in identical twins appeared partly convergent and partly personalized. In identical twins, the study followed T cell clones that responded to the vaccine with precision.

The sample was CD8+ T cells sorted from blood. The sequence was collected from a woman aged 18-30 years in good health. The sequence links TRBV4-3 to TRBJ2-7; 10 central nucleotides agree with TRBD2. The CDR3 reads CASSQSSGSSYEQYF. The bases are TGCGCCAGCAGCCAATCTAGCGGGAGCTCCTACGAGCAGTACTTC.